A single T cell receptor (beta chain) is shown here with its context. These data are taken from a study of blood T cell repertoires in COVID-19. Germline V gives CDR1 GTSNPN, CDR2 SVGIG (reference sequence). The CDR3 has 15 amino acids. Trimming at V came to 5 bases and at J to 2 bases, leaving 9 bases not matched to a gene. Those enrolled, adults aged roughly 18 to 95 years, came from fewer than 25 US areas. Cohort assignment relied on participant-reported clinical history. Authors' methods: Estimation of nucleated cell counts was performed using reference gene primer amplification. Clones were sequenced by immunoSEQ multiplex PCR, and TCRdb holds only the in-frame ones, with some missing. That table furnishes V, J and clone size, whereas the DNA furnished D and trimming. This sample has some 300,000 clones, with approximately 90% found just once.

The sequence was collected from an older woman in a cohort exposed to, infected with or recovered from COVID-19 (not recorded which). The specimen was PBMCs or T cells enriched from blood (not recorded which). The chain links TRBV30 to TRBJ2-3; 8 nucleotides line up with TRBD2. This chain's CDR3 is CAWGISGKPTDTQYF. The CDR3 bases are TGTGCCTGGGGGATTAGCGGGAAGCCCACAGATACGCAGTATTTT.